These 10 T cell receptor beta chains share one sample of origin, sequenced in a study of regulatory T cells in long-lasting Graves disease. As to time point: persistent/refractory GD, antithyroid drugs over 5 years with positive TRAb. PBMC RNA was the source of the TCR library. Arm-PCR of CDR3 regions with iRepertoire HTBI primers generated TCR beta libraries. TCRdb reanalysed the multiplex PCR reads using MiXCR and keeps one entry per CDR3 protein. The sample shows a few hundred thousand distinct CDR3 sequences, 20% to 25% of them seen only once. This material consisted of peripheral blood mononuclear cells (PBMCs), taken when the disease was refractory, from a patient treated with antithyroid drugs. These receptors were collected from a woman between 40 and 55 years old with Graves disease.

The chain uses TRBV27 and TRBJ2-7; 8 bases are a match to TRBD2. CDR3 length equals 14 residues. The ends lost 3 bases at V and 4 bases at J; junction bases unmatched: 5. Germline V lookup: CDR1 MNHEY, CDR2 SMNVEV (reference sequence). The CDR3 here is CASSFGSGMYEQYF. For the CDR3, the DNA is TGTGCCAGCAGTTTCGGTAGCGGGATGTACGAGCAGTACTTC.

This chain uses TRBV10-3 with TRBJ2-2; D is possibly TRBD2 (5 bases). Germline V gene data show CDR1 as ENHRY and CDR2 as SYGVKD. V was shortened by 11 bases and J by 0 bases, with 25 bases between the two germline ends. The CDR3 length is 18 residues. CDR3 residues: CAAGLSLGKWANTGELFF. In DNA form, the CDR3 reads TGTGCCGCCGGACTGTCGCTTGGCAAATGGGCGAACACCGGGGAGCTGTTTTTT.

This clonotype showed up many times. J is TRBJ1-4 and V is TRBV25-1, with TRBD1 identical over 9 bases. V lost 2 bases to trimming and J lost 5 bases; unmatched junction nucleotides: 9. CDR3 length: 17 amino acids. CDR1 is MGHDK, CDR2 SYGVNS, per germline. The CDR3 DNA follows: TGTGCCAGCAGTGAACTAGGACAGGGGATTGGAAATGAAAAACTGTTTTTT. It is translated as CASSELGQGIGNEKLFF.

Many counts were recorded for this clonotype. The V gene is TRBV20-1, the J gene TRBJ2-7; D remains ambiguous. The ends were cut back, 5 bases at V and 5 bases at J, with 22 bases in the middle. The CDR3 is 15 amino acids. CDR1 and CDR2 from the germline V gene are DFQATT and SNEGSKA (reference sequence). The CDR3 region has the DNA TGCAGTGCTCGTGTCCCGAGGCTCGCTCTTCACGAGCAGTACTTC. Protein: CSARVPRLALHEQYF.

This clonotype was seen a handful of times. The chain employs TRBV6-5 and TRBJ1-4; D remains unclear. Germline-derived CDR1 and CDR2 are MNHEY and SVGAGI. V lost 4 bases to trimming and J lost 4 bases, with 10 bases between them. The CDR3 length is 14 residues. The CDR3 coding sequence is TGTGCCAGCAGTTTCCTGGACGGTAATGAAAAACTGTTTTTT. Translation: CASSFLDGNEKLFF.

CDR3 residues: CASSPSYNEQFF. CDR3 nucleotides: TGTGCCAGCAGCCCGTCCTACAATGAGCAGTTCTTC. This chain uses TRBV7-6 with TRBJ2-1, with D hard to call. The V end lost 5 bases, the J end lost 1 base, and 3 bases lay between the germline ends. The CDR3 has 12 residues. CDR1 SGHVS and CDR2 FNYEAQ come from the germline V gene.

This clonotype has at least ten counts. The CDR3 reads CASSRGNQETQYF. The CDR3 coding sequence is TGTGCCAGCAGCCGAGGGAACCAAGAGACCCAGTACTTC. J is TRBJ2-5 and V is TRBV11-2; D may be TRBD2 (5 bases). Germline CDR1 SGHAT, CDR2 FQNNGV. V was clipped by 5 bases and J by 0 bases, with 7 bases between them. The CDR3 covers 13 residues.

Ten or more counts support this clonotype. The genes are TRBV6-1 and TRBJ1-6; 8 bases fit TRBD1. Germline V lookup: CDR1 MNHNS, CDR2 SASEGT. The CDR3 spans 16 residues. V was clipped by 4 bases and J by 4 bases; unmatched bases: 6. CDR3 sequence reads: CASSADRVGYNSPLHF. The CDR3 DNA sequence: TGTGCCAGCAGTGCGGACAGGGTCGGATATAATTCACCCCTCCACTTT.

The chain couples TRBV12-3 or TRBV12-4 to TRBJ1-1; 12 bases fit TRBD1. The V segment lost 4 bases and the J segment 1 base; nucleotides outside the gene matches: 4. The CDR3 covers 16 residues. The CDR3 DNA reads as TGTGCCAGCAGTTCGGGACAGGGGGCAGAGAACACTGAAGCTTTCTTT. As protein: CASSSGQGAENTEAFF.

This clonotype was seen repeatedly, ten times or more. The V call is TRBV24-1, the J call TRBJ2-5, with 12 bases lining up with TRBD1. The CDR3 totals 14 residues. The J segment lost 5 bases and the V segment lost 9 bases, leaving 6 bases of the junction unmatched. Germline V lookup: CDR1 KGHDR, CDR2 SFDVKD. The CDR3 loop reads CATLGQGAGETQYF. The DNA of the CDR3 is TGTGCCACCCTGGGACAGGGGGCGGGGGAGACCCAGTACTTC.